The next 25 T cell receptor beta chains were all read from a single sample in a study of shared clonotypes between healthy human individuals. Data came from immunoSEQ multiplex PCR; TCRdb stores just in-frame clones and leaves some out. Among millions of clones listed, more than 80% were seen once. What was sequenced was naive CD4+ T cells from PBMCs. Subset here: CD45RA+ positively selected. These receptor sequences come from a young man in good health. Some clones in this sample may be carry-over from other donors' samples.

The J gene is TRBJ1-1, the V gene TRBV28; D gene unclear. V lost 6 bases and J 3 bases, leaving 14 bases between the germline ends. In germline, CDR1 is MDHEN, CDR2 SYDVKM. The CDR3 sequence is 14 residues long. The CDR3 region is CASSHLGIDTEAFF. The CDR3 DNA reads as TGTGCCAGCAGCCACTTGGGCATTGACACTGAAGCTTTCTTT.

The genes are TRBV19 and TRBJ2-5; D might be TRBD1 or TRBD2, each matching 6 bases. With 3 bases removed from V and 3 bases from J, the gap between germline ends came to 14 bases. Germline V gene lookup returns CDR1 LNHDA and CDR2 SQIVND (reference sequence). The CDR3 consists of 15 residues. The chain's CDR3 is CASSIMEGGKETQYF. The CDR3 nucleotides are TGTGCCAGTAGTATCATGGAAGGGGGGAAAGAGACCCAGTACTTC.

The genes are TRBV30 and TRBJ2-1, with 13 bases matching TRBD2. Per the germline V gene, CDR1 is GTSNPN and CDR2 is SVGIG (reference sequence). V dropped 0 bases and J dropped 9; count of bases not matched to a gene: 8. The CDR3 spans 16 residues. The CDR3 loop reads CAWSVLGLAGRGEQFF. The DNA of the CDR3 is TGTGCCTGGAGTGTACTGGGACTAGCGGGAAGGGGTGAGCAGTTCTTC.

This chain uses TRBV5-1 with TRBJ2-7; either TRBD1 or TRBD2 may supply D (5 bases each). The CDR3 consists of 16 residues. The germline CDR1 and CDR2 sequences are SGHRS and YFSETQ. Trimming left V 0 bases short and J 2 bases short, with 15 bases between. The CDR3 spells CASSLAVGAATYEQYF. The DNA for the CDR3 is TGCGCCAGCAGCTTGGCCGTCGGGGCAGCTACCTACGAGCAGTACTTC. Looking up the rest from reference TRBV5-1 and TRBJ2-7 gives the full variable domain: KAGVTQTPRYLIKTRGQQVTLSCSPISGHRSVSWYQQTPGQGLQFLFEYFSETQRNKGNFPGRFSGRQFSNSRSEMNVSTLELGDSALYLCASSLAVGAATYEQYFGPGTRLTVT.

The CDR3 nucleotides read TGTGCCAGCAGCCGAGCTTCTAGCGGACTTCTCACAGATACGCAGTATTTT. This sequence encodes CASSRASSGLLTDTQYF. The chain uses TRBV4-2 and TRBJ2-3; 7 bases are a match to TRBD2. CDR3 length equals 17 residues. Looked up from germline, CDR1 is LGHNA and CDR2 is YNFKEQ. After removal of 4 bases from V and 2 bases from J, the junction contained 12 bases not matched to a gene.

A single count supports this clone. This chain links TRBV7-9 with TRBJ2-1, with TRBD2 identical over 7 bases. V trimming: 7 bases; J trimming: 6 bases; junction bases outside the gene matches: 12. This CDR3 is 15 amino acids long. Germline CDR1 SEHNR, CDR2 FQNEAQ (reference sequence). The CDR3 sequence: CASTHGGDRFNEQFF. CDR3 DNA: TGTGCCAGCACTCATGGGGGGGACCGTTTCAATGAGCAGTTCTTC.

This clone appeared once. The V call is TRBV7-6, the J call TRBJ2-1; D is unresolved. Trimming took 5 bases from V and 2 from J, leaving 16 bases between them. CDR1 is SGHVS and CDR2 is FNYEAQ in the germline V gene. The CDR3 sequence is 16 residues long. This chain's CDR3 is CASSPTPPGTYNEQFF. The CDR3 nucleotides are TGTGCCAGCAGCCCTACCCCCCCCGGTACCTACAATGAGCAGTTCTTC.

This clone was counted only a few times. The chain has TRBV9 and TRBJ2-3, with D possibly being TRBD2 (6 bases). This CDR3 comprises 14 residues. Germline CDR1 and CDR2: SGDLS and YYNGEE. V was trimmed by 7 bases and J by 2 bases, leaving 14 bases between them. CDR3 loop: CASSVSSDTDTQYF. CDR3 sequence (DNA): TGTGCCAGCTCTGTATCTAGCGACACAGATACGCAGTATTTT. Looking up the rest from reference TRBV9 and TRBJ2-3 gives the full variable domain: DSGVTQTPKHLITATGQRVTLRCSPRSGDLSVYWYQQSLDQGLQFLIQYYNGEERAKGNILERFSAQQFPDLHSELNLSSLELGDSALYFCASSVSSDTDTQYFGPGTRLTVL.

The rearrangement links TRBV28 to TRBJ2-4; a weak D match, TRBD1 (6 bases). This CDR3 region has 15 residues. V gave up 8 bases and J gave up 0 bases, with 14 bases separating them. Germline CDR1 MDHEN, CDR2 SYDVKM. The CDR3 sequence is CASLSQGLAKNIQYF. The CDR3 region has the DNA TGTGCCAGCCTTTCTCAGGGGCTAGCCAAAAACATTCAGTACTTC.

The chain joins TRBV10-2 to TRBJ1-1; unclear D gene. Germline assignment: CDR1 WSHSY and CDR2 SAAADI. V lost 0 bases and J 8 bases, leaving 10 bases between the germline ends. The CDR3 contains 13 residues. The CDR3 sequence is CASSESGGREAFF. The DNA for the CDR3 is TGCGCCAGCAGTGAGTCGGGCGGCCGGGAAGCTTTCTTT.

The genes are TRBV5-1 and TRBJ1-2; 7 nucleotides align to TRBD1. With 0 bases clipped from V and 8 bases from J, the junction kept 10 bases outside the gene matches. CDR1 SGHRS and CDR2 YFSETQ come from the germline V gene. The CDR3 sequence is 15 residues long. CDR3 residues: CASSLGQGPRDGYTF. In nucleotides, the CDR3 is TGCGCCAGCAGCTTGGGACAGGGTCCCCGGGACGGCTACACCTTC.

CDR3 nucleotides: TGTGCCAGCAGTTACTTCTCGGGACACACCGGGGAGCTGTTTTTT. Protein: CASSYFSGHTGELFF. This sequence joins TRBV6-6 and TRBJ2-2, with D perhaps assigned TRBD1 or TRBD2 (5 bases each). Germline CDR1 MNHNY, CDR2 SVGAGI (reference sequence). Deletions cut 1 base from V and 3 bases from J, with 9 bases between. This CDR3 spans 15 amino acids.

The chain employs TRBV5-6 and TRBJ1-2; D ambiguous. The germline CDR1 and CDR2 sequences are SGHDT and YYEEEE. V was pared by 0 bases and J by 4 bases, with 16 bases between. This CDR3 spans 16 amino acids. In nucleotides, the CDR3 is TGTGCCAGCAGCTTGGCCCGCCGGCAGGCCAGCTATGGCTACACCTTC. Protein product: CASSLARRQASYGYTF.

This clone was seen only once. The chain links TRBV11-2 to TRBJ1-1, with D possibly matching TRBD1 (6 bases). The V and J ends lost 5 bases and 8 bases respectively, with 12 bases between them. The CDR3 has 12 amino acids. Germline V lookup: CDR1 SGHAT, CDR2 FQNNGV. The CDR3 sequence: CASSKTGREAFF. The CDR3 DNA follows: TGTGCCAGCAGCAAGACAGGCCGAGAAGCTTTCTTT.

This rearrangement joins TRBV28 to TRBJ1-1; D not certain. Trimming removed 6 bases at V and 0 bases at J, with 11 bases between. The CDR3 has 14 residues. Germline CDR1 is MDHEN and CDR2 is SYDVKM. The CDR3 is CASSLTQMNTEAFF. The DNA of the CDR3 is TGTGCCAGCAGCCTGACGCAGATGAACACTGAAGCTTTCTTT.

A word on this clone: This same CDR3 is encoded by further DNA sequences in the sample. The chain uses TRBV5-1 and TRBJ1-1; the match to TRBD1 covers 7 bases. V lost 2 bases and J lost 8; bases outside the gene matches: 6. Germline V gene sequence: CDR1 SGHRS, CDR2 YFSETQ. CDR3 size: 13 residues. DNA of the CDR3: TGCGCCAGCAGCTTCATACAGGGGACCGAAGCTTTCTTT. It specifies CASSFIQGTEAFF.

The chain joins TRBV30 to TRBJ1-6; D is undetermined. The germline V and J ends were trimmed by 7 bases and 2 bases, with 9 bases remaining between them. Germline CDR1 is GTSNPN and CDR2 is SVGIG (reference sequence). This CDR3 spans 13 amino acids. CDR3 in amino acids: CASGPTYNSPLHF. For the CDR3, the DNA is TGTGCCTCTGGACCGACCTATAATTCACCCCTCCACTTT.

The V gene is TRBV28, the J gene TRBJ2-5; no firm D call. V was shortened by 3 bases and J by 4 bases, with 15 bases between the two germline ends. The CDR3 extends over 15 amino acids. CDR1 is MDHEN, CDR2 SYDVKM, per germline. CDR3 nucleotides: TGTGCCAGCAGTTTTACGGGTATCTTTCGAGAGACCCAGTACTTC. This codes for CASSFTGIFRETQYF.

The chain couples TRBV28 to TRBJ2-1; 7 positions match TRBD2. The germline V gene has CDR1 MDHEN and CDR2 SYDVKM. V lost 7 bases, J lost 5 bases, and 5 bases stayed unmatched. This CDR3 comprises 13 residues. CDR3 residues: CASITSVDNEQFF. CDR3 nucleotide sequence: TGTGCCAGCATAACTAGCGTAGACAATGAGCAGTTCTTC. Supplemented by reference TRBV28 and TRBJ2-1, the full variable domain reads DVKVTQSSRYLVKRTGEKVFLECVQDMDHENMFWYRQDPGLGLRLIYFSYDVKMKEKGDIPEGYSVSREKKERFSLILESASTNQTSMYLCASITSVDNEQFFGPGTRLTVL.

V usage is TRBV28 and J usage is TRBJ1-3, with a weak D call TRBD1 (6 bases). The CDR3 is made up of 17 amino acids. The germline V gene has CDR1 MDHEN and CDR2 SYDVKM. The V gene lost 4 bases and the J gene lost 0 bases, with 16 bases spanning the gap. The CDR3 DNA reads TGTGCCAGCAGTTCACAGGGCCTAGACTCCTCTGGAAACACCATATATTTT. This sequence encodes CASSSQGLDSSGNTIYF.

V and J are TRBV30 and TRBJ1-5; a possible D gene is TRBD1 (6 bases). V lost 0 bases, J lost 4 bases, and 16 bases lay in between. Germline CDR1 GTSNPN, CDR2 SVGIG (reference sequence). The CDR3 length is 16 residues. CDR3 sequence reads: CAWSVRGRGENQPQHF. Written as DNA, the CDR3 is TGTGCCTGGAGTGTACGCGGCAGGGGTGAAAATCAGCCCCAGCATTTT.

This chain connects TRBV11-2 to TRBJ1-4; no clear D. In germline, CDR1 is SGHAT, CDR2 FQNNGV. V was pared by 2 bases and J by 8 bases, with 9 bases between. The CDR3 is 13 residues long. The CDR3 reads CASSLNPREKLFF. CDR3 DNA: TGTGCCAGCAGCTTAAATCCCCGGGAAAAACTGTTTTTT. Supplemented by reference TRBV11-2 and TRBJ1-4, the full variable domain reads EAGVAQSPRYKIIEKRQSVAFWCNPISGHATLYWYQQILGQGPKLLIQFQNNGVVDDSQLPKDRFSAERLKGVDSTLKIQPAKLEDSAVYLCASSLNPREKLFFGSGTQLSVL.

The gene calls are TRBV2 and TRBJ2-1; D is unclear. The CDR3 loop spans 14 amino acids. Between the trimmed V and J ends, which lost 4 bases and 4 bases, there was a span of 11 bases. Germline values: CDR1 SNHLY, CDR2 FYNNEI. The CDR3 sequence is CASSGVTEYNEQFF. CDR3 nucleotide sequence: TGTGCCAGCAGTGGAGTCACGGAGTACAATGAGCAGTTCTTC.

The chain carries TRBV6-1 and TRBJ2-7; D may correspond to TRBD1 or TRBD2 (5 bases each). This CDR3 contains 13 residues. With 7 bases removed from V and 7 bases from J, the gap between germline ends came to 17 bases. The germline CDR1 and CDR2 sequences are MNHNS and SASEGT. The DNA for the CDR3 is TGTGCCAGCAACCCCCCAGGGCGGAGGGAGCAGTACTTC. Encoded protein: CASNPPGRREQYF.

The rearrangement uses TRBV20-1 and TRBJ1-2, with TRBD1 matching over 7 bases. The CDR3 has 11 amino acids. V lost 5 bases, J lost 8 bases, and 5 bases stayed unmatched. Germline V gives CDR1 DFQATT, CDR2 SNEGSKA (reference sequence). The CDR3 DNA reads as TGCAGTGCTTACAGGGGTGGCGGCTACACCTTC. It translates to CSAYRGGGYTF.